This is a list of T cell receptor beta chains from one sample in a study of human T cells and chemical hapten exposure. TCRdb analysed the RACE reads with MiXCR anew, one entry per CDR3 protein. The table includes 350,000 to 400,000 distinct CDR3 sequences, about 6% detected once. The starting material was whole blood, obtained in connection with sensitization to the hapten diphenylcyclopropenone (DPC). The receptors here all came from a woman between 18 and 29 years old with alopecia areata. Some clones in this sample may be carry-over from other donors' samples. CDR3s include the opening cysteine and the closing phenylalanine or tryptophan. D genes are given only for firm matches. Clone size appears in some rows only: once, few, many, or a class for an expanded clone.

TRBJ1-4	few	TRBV6-1	NA	TGTGCCAGCAGAGAGACAGATAATGAAAAACTGTTTTTT	CASRETDNEKLFF
TRBJ2-1	NA	TRBV14	NA	TGTGCCAGCAGCCATAAGGGAGTACCCTCCTACAATGAGCAGTTCTTC	CASSHKGVPSYNEQFF
TRBJ1-1	many	TRBV7-8	TRBD1	TGTGCCAGCGGACAGGGGAGAAACACTGAAGCTTTCTTT	CASGQGRNTEAFF
TRBJ2-2	few	TRBV7-2	TRBD1	TGTGCCAGCAGCTCAGGGACAGGGGGCTTGACCGGGGAGCTGTTTTTT	CASSSGTGGLTGELFF
TRBJ1-4	few	TRBV9	NA	TGTGCCAGCAGCGGAAGGACAGCAACTAATGAAAAACTGTTTTTT	CASSGRTATNEKLFF
TRBJ2-5	few	TRBV9	NA	TGTGCCAGCAGCGATGACCAGGGGTTGCGTGAGACCCAGTACTTC	CASSDDQGLRETQYF
TRBJ1-6	few	TRBV6-5	NA	TGTGCCAGCAACGGACGGTCGGGTATTAATTCACCCCTCCACTTT	CASNGRSGINSPLHF
TRBJ1-6	NA	TRBV28	TRBD1	TGTGCCAGCACCTTAAACAGGGGGGATAATTCACCCCTCCACTTT	CASTLNRGDNSPLHF
TRBJ1-2	few	TRBV29-1	NA	TGCAGCGTTGTCCCCCGACTGACAGAACCTAACTATGGCTACACCTTC	CSVVPRLTEPNYGYTF
TRBJ1-2	few	TRBV6-6	TRBD1	TGTGCCAGCCGGCGGGACAGGGGGCAAAGTCACTATGGCTACACCTTC	CASRRDRGQSHYGYTF
TRBJ2-7	many	TRBV10-3	NA	TGTGCCATCAGTGAGTCGCTTCTGTACGAGCAGTACTTC	CAISESLLYEQYF
TRBJ2-1	few	TRBV4-3	TRBD2	TGCGCCAGCAGCCAAGACGTCCCGTCTAGCGGGGGACGGTTCTTC	CASSQDVPSSGGRFF
TRBJ1-2	NA	TRBV20-1	NA	TGCAGTGCTAGCCTGTCAGGGAACTATGGCTACACCTTC	CSASLSGNYGYTF
TRBJ1-4	many	TRBV7-2	TRBD1	TGTGCCAGCAGCCCCACGACGGACAGGGAAAAACTGTTTTTT	CASSPTTDREKLFF
TRBJ2-3	many	TRBV6-4	TRBD2	TGTGCCAGCAGTGACACCCTAGCGGGGGCAGATACGCAGTATTTT	CASSDTLAGADTQYF
TRBJ1-2	few	TRBV6-2/TRBV6-3	NA	TGTGCCAGCACTTTGGACAGAGCTATGGGCTACACCTTC	CASTLDRAMGYTF
TRBJ1-3	many	TRBV12-3/TRBV12-4	NA	TGTGCCAGCAGTTTGATGGGAGCTGGAAACACCATATATTTT	CASSLMGAGNTIYF
TRBJ2-3	NA	TRBV7-2	TRBD2	TGTGCCAGCACCCAGAGGGTAGCGGGGAAAGATACGCAGTATTTT	CASTQRVAGKDTQYF
TRBJ1-6	few	TRBV7-2	NA	TGTGCCAGCAGCTTAGAATGGGGAAGGGAGGGTTCACCCCTCCACTTT	CASSLEWGREGSPLHF
TRBJ1-1	NA	TRBV12-3/TRBV12-4	NA	TGTGCCAGCAGTTTAGGGTCCGCGGGGAACACTGAAGCTTTCTTT	CASSLGSAGNTEAFF
TRBJ2-3	few	TRBV2	NA	TGTGCCAGCAGACAACTTGGGGCGGTAGATACGCAGTATTTT	CASRQLGAVDTQYF
TRBJ2-2	NA	TRBV15	NA	TGTGCCACCAGCAGAGATGGGGCAGAGATCGGGGAGCTGTTTTTT	CATSRDGAEIGELFF
TRBJ1-1	many	TRBV4-2	TRBD1	TGTGCCAGCAGCCAAGATCCGACAGGGCCGAACACTGAAGCTTTCTTT	CASSQDPTGPNTEAFF
TRBJ2-3	NA	TRBV2	NA	TGTGCCAGCAGTGCATTCACACGAGACACAGATACGCAGTATTTT	CASSAFTRDTDTQYF
TRBJ1-4	many	TRBV28	TRBD1	TGTGCCAGCAGTGTCCGGGACAGGGATGAAAAACTGTTTTTT	CASSVRDRDEKLFF
TRBJ1-2	NA	TRBV19	TRBD1	TGTGCCAGTAGCAGGGGGCGCGGTGAGGGCTACACCTTC	CASSRGRGEGYTF
TRBJ2-4	NA	TRBV5-1	NA	TGCGCCAGCAGCTTGGATCTTCTTGCCAAAAACATTCAGTACTTC	CASSLDLLAKNIQYF
TRBJ1-1	many	TRBV6-2/TRBV6-3	NA	TGTGCCAGCGTAGAGGTGAACACTGAAGCTTTCTTT	CASVEVNTEAFF
TRBJ1-1	many	TRBV6-2/TRBV6-3	TRBD1	TGTGCCAGCAGCACTCGAGGACAGGGGGCAACTGAAGCTTTCTTT	CASSTRGQGATEAFF
TRBJ1-4	many	TRBV7-6	TRBD1	TGTGCCAGCAGCACCCGCGACAGGGGTAATGAAAAACTGTTTTTT	CASSTRDRGNEKLFF
TRBJ2-3	many	TRBV5-1	NA	TGCGCCAGCAGCTTGTGGCCCCAGCCTGGGACAGATACGCAGTATTTT	CASSLWPQPGTDTQYF
TRBJ2-1	few	TRBV6-5	NA	TGTGCCAGCAGCCCATGGACGGGGGCTGTTACACACAATGAGCAGTTCTTC	CASSPWTGAVTHNEQFF
TRBJ2-7	many	TRBV11-2	NA	TGTGCCAGCGGACGGGGGCAGAAATCCTACGAGCAGTACTTC	CASGRGQKSYEQYF
TRBJ2-5	many	TRBV28	TRBD2	TGTGCCAGCAGTTTACAAGCGGGGAGGCAAGAGACCCAGTACTTC	CASSLQAGRQETQYF
TRBJ1-3	many	TRBV6-1	NA	TGTGCCAGCAGCCGACGACTAGAGGGCTTCTCTGGAAACACCATATATTTT	CASSRRLEGFSGNTIYF
TRBJ1-5	NA	TRBV28	TRBD1	TGTGCCAGCCGGGTGCCCCGAGGACAGGGCCGCAATCAGCCCCAGCATTTT	CASRVPRGQGRNQPQHF
TRBJ1-5	many	TRBV4-3	TRBD1	TGCGCCAGCAGCCAAGATCTGGGACAGGGTGAACAGCCCCAGCATTTT	CASSQDLGQGEQPQHF
TRBJ2-3	many	TRBV3-1	NA	TGTGCCAGCAGCCAAGAGTGGGCAGTCTCGTTCACAGATACGCAGTATTTT	CASSQEWAVSFTDTQYF
TRBJ1-2	few	TRBV20-1	NA	TGCAGTGCTAGTTTCCCAGGGACTAACTATGGCTACACCTTC	CSASFPGTNYGYTF
TRBJ1-2	many	TRBV29-1	NA	TGCAGCGTTGAAAAGGGAGGGATTAACTATGGCTACACCTTC	CSVEKGGINYGYTF
TRBJ2-1	many	TRBV6-5	NA	TGTGCCAGCAGTTACCGGCAGCTGGATGAGCAGTTCTTC	CASSYRQLDEQFF
TRBJ2-4	many	TRBV4-3	TRBD1	TGCGCCAGCAGCCCGGAGACAGGGCTAGCCAAAAACATTCAGTACTTC	CASSPETGLAKNIQYF
TRBJ1-1	many	TRBV6-6	NA	TGTGCCAGCAGTGACCTGACAGCTGGAGCTTTCTTT	CASSDLTAGAFF
TRBJ1-6	many	TRBV4-3	TRBD1	TGCGCCAGCAGCCAAACTCAGGGGGGCAATTCACCCCTCCACTTT	CASSQTQGGNSPLHF
TRBJ2-1	NA	TRBV6-4	TRBD1	TGTGCCAGCGCCCGGGACAGCGATTTTAATGAGCAGTTCTTC	CASARDSDFNEQFF
TRBJ2-7	NA	TRBV3-1	NA	TGTGCCAGCAGCCGGACGATGGGAGAGGAGTACTTC	CASSRTMGEEYF
TRBJ2-7	many	TRBV7-8	TRBD1	TGTGCCAGCAGCTCCGGGACAGGGGTGGGCGAGCAGTACTTC	CASSSGTGVGEQYF
TRBJ2-2	few	TRBV28	NA	TGTGCCACCATCCGTGGGGGCACCGGGGAGCTGTTTTTT	CATIRGGTGELFF
TRBJ1-2	many	TRBV7-6	NA	TGTGCCAGCAGCTTAGATCCGGTGAACTATGGCTACACCTTC	CASSLDPVNYGYTF
TRBJ2-3	NA	TRBV6-5	TRBD2	TGTGCCAGCAGGTGGACTAGCGGGGGTGGAGATACGCAGTATTTT	CASRWTSGGGDTQYF
TRBJ1-6	many	TRBV12-3/TRBV12-4	TRBD1	TGTGCCAGCAGCGGGACAGTTGATTCACCCCTCCACTTT	CASSGTVDSPLHF
TRBJ2-4	NA	TRBV7-2	NA	TGTGCCAGCAGCTTGTTACTGAGAGGGGATCTTAAAAACATTCAGTACTTC	CASSLLLRGDLKNIQYF
TRBJ2-3	few	TRBV7-2	NA	TGTGCCAGCAGCTTAGTTGGTTTACAAGGAGTCTCTGGAACAGATACGCAGTATTTT	CASSLVGLQGVSGTDTQYF
TRBJ1-4	few	TRBV4-2	NA	TGTGCCAGCAGCCAAGCCGGAGGGGTTGCTAATGAAAAACTGTTTTTT	CASSQAGGVANEKLFF
TRBJ2-7	NA	TRBV2	NA	TGTGCCAGCAGTGACGTACGGGCATATTCAACCTACGAGCAGTACTTC	CASSDVRAYSTYEQYF